The rows below give T cell receptor beta chains drawn from one sample of a study of blood T cell repertoires in COVID-19. The repertoire was sequenced with immunoSEQ multiplex PCR; TCRdb's copy has only in-frame clones and lacks some. The data show 170,000 or so clones, with roughly 80% seen just once and roughly 17% held by the top ten. Sequenced material: PBMCs or T cells enriched from blood (not recorded which). The source of these receptors is a woman in her fifties or sixties who had recovered from COVID-19. Both conserved end residues are trimmed from each CDR3.

V: TRBV30
J: TRBJ1-4
CDR3: AWSNLDRRGLF

V: TRBV28
J: TRBJ2-1
CDR3: ASRAGTGDPPYNEQF

V: TRBV18
J: TRBJ1-4
CDR3: ASSSQDRYEKLF

V: TRBV6-4
J: TRBJ2-7
CDR3: ATPRYLAGIKSYEQY

V: TRBV28
J: TRBJ1-6
CDR3: ASSPPPTGLGNSPLH

V: TRBV28
J: TRBJ1-2
CDR3: AIDDRVGAGYT

V: TRBV20-1
J: TRBJ1-2
CDR3: SASSGWDYGYT

V: TRBV20-1
J: TRBJ1-1
CDR3: RVIRATEAF

V: TRBV10-3
J: TRBJ2-1
CDR3: AIKITSGTYNEQF

V: TRBV7-9
J: TRBJ2-1
CDR3: ASSLTGNNEQF

V: TRBV5-8
J: TRBJ1-1
CDR3: ASSPRGGEAF

V: TRBV3-1/TRBV3-2
J: TRBJ2-7
CDR3: ASSPSKGGSAVREQY

V: TRBV5-4
J: TRBJ2-3
CDR3: ASSLALREKTDTQY

V: TRBV6-1
J: TRBJ2-4
CDR3: ASSDWQGENIQY

V: TRBV6-4
J: TRBJ1-6
CDR3: ASSPQGANSPLH

V: TRBV6-2/TRBV6-3
J: TRBJ2-2
CDR3: ASSAYGTRYTGELF

V: TRBV19
J: TRBJ1-5
CDR3: ASSRQYQPQH

V: TRBV19
J: TRBJ2-1
CDR3: ASSMTSGNVYNEQF

V: TRBV6-5
J: TRBJ1-2
CDR3: ASGPGAGYT

V: TRBV7-2
J: TRBJ2-1
CDR3: ASSLTLAGDNEQF

V: TRBV2
J: TRBJ1-2
CDR3: ASSRAANYGYT

V: TRBV2
J: TRBJ1-1
CDR3: ASRGANTEAF

V: TRBV7-6
J: TRBJ2-7
CDR3: ASSLTSGQTYEQY

V: TRBV28
J: TRBJ2-1
CDR3: ASSLFLDLGHYLDEQF

V: TRBV19
J: TRBJ2-5
CDR3: ASSSTVRETQY

V: TRBV28
J: TRBJ2-7
CDR3: ASSPGDSTSYEQY

V: TRBV7-2
J: TRBJ1-5
CDR3: ASRAGDGNQPQH

V: TRBV5-1
J: TRBJ2-7
CDR3: ASSTSGSSYEQY

V: TRBV6-5
J: TRBJ2-1
CDR3: ASRDTYNEQF

V: TRBV3-1/TRBV3-2
J: TRBJ2-5
CDR3: ASSHVRRQETQY